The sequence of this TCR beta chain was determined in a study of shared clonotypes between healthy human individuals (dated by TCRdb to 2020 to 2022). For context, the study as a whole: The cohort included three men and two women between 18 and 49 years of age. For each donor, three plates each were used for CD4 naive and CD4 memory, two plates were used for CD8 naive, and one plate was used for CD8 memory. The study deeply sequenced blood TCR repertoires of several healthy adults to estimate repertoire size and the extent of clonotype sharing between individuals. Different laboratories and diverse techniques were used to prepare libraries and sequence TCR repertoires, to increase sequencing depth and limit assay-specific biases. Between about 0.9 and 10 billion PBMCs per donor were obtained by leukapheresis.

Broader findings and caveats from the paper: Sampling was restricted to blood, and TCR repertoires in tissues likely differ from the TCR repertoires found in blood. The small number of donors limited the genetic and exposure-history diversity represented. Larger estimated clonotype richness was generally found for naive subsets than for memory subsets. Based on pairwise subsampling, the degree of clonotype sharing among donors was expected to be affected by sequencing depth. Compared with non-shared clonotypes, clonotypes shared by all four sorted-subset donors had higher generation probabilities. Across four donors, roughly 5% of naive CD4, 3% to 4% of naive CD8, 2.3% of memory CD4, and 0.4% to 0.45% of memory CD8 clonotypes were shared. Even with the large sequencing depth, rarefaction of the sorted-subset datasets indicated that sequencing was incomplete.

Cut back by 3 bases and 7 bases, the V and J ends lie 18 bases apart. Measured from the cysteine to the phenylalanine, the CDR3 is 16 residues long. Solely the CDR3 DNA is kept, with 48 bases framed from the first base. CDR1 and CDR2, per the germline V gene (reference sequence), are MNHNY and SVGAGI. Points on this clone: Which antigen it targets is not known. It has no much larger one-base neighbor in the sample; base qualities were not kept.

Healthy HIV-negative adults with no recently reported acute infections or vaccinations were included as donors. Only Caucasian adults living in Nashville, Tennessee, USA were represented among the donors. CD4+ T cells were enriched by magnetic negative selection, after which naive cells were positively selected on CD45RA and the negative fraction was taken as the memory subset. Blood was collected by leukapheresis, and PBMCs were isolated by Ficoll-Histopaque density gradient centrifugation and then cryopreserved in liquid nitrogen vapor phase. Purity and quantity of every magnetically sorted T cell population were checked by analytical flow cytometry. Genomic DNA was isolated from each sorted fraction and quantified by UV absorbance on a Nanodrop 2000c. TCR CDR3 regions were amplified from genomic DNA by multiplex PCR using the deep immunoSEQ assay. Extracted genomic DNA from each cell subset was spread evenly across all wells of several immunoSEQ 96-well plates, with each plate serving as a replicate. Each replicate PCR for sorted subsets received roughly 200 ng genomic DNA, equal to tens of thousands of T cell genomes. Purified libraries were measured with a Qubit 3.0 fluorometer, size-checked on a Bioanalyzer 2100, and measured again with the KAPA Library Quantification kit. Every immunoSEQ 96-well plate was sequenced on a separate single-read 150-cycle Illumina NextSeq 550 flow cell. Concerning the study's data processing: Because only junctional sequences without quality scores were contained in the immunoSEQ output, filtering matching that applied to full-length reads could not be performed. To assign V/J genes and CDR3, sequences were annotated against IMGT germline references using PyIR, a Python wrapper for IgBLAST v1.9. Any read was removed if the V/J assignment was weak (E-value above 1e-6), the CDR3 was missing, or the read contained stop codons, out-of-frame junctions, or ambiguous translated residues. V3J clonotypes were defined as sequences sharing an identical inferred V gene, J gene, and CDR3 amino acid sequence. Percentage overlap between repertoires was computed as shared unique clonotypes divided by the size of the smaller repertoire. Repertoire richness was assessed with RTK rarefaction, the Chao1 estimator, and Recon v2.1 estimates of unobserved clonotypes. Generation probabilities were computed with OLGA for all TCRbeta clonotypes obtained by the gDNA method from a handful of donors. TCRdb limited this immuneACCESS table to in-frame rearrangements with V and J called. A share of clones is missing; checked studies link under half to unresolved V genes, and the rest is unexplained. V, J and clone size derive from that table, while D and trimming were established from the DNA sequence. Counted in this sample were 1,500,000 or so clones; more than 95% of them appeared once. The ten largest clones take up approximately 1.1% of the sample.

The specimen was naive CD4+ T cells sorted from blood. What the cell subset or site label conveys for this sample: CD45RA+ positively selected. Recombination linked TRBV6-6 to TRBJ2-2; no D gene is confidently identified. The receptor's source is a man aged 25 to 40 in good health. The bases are TGTGCCAGCAGTTATGTATCTGGCCGGAACCTCGGGGAGCTGTTTTTT. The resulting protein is CASSYVSGRNLGELFF.